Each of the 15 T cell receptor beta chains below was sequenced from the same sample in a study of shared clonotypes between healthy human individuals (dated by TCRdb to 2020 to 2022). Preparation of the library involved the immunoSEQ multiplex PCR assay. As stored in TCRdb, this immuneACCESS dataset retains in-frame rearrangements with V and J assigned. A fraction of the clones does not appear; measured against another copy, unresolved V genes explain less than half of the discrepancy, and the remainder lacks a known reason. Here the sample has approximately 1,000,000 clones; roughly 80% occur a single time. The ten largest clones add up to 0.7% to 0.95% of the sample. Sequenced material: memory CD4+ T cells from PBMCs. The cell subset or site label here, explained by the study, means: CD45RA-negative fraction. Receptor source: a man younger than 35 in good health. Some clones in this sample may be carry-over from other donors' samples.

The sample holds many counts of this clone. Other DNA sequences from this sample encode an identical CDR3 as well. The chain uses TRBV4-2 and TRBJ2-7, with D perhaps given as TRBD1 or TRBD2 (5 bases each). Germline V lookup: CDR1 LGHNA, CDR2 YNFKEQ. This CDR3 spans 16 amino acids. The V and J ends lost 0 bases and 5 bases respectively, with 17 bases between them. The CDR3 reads CASSQDEGQGVDEQYF. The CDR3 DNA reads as TGTGCCAGCAGCCAAGACGAGGGGCAGGGCGTCGACGAGCAGTACTTC.

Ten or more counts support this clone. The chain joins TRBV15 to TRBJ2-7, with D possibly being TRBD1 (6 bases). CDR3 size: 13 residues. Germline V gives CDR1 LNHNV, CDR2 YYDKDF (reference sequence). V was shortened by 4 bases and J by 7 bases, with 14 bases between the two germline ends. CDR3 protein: CATSKGQMGEQYF. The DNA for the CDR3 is TGTGCCACCAGCAAAGGACAGATGGGGGAGCAGTACTTC. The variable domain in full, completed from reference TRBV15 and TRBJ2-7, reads DAMVIQNPRYQVTQFGKPVTLSCSQTLNHNVMYWYQQKSSQAPKLLFHYYDKDFNNEADTPDNFQSRRPNTSFCFLDIRSPGLGDTAMYLCATSKGQMGEQYFGPGTRLTVT.

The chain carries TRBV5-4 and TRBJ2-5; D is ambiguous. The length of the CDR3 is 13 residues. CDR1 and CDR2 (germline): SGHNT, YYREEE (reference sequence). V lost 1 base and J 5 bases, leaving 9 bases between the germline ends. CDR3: CASSLRNDETQYF. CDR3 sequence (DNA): TGTGCCAGCAGCTTGAGAAACGATGAGACCCAGTACTTC.

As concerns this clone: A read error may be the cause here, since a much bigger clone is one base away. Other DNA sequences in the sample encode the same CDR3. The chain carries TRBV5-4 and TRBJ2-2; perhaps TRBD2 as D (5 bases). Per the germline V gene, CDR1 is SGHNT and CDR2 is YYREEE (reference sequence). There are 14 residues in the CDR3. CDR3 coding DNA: TGTGCCAGCAGCTTGAAAGGGCACACCGGGGAGCTGTTCTTT. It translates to CASSLKGHTGELFF.

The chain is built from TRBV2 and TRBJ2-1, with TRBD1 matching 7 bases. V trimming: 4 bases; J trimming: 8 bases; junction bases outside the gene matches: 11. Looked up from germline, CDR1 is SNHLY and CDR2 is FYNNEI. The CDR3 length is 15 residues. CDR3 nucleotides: TGTGCCAGCAGTGGGGAGACAGGGAGTCTCCATGAGCAGTTCTTC. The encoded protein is CASSGETGSLHEQFF.

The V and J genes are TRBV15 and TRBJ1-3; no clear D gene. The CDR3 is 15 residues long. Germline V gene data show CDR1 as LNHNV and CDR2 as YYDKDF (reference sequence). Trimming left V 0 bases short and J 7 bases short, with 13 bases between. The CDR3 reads CATSRDLGIINTIYF. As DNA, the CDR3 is TGTGCCACCAGCAGAGATCTGGGGATCATCAACACCATATATTTT.

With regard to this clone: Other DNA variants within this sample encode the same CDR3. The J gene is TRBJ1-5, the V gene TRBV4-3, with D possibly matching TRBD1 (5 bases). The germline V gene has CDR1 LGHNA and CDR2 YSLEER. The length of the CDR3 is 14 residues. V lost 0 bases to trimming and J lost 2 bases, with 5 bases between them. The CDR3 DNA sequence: TGCGCCAGCAGCCAAGACAGGGGCAATCAGCCCCAGCATTTT. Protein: CASSQDRGNQPQHF.

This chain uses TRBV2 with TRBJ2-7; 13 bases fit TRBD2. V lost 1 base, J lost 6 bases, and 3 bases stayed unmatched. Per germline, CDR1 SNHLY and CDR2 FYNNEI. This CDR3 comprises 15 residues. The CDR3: CASSEGTSGRSEQYF. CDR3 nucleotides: TGTGCCAGCAGTGAAGGGACTAGCGGGAGATCCGAGCAGTACTTC.

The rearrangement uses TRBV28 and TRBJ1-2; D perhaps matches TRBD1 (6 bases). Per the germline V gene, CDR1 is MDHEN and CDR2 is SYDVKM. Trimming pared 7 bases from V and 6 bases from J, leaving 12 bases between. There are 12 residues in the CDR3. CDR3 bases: TGTGCCAGCACGCCATACAGGGATGGCTACACCTTC. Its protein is CASTPYRDGYTF.

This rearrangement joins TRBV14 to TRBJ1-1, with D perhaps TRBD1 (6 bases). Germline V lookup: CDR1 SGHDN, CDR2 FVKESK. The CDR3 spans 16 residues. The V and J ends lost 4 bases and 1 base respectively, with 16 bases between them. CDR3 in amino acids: CASSPLAGARNTEAFF. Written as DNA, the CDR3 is TGTGCCAGCAGCCCCCTCGCGGGGGCGCGGAACACTGAAGCTTTCTTT. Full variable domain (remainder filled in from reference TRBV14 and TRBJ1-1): EAGVTQFPSHSVIEKGQTVTLRCDPISGHDNLYWYRRVMGKEIKFLLHFVKESKQDESGMPNNRFLAERTGGTYSTLKVQPAELEDSGVYFCASSPLAGARNTEAFFGQGTRLTVV.

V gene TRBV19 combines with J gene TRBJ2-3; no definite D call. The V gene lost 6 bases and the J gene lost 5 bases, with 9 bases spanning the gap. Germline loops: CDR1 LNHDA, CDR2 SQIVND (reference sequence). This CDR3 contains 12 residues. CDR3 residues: CASSAPLDTQYF. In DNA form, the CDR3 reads TGTGCCAGTAGCGCTCCGTTAGATACGCAGTATTTT.

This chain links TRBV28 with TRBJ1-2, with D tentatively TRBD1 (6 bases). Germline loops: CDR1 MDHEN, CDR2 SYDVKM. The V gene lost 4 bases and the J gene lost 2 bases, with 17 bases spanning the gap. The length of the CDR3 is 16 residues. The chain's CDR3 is CASSYTRGTANYGYTF. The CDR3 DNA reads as TGTGCCAGCAGTTACACGAGGGGGACGGCCAACTATGGCTACACCTTC.

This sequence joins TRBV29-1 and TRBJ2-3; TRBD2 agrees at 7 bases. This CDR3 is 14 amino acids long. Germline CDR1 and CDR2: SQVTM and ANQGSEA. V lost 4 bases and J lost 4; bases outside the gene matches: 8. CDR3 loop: CSVVGRAWSDTQYF. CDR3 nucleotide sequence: TGCAGCGTTGTTGGGAGGGCCTGGTCAGATACGCAGTATTTT.

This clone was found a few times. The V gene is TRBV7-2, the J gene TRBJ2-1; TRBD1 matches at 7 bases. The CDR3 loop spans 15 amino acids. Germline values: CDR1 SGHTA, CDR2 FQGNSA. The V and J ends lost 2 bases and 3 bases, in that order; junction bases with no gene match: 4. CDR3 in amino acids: CASSLFAGGYNEQFF. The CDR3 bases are TGTGCCAGCAGCTTATTCGCAGGGGGCTACAATGAGCAGTTCTTC.

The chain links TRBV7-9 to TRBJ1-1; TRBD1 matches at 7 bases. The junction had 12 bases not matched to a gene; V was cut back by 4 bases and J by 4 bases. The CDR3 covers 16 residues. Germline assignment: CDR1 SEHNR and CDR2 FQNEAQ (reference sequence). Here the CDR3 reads CASSSFRTGGSTEAFF. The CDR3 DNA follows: TGTGCCAGCAGCTCATTCCGGACAGGAGGGAGCACTGAAGCTTTCTTT.